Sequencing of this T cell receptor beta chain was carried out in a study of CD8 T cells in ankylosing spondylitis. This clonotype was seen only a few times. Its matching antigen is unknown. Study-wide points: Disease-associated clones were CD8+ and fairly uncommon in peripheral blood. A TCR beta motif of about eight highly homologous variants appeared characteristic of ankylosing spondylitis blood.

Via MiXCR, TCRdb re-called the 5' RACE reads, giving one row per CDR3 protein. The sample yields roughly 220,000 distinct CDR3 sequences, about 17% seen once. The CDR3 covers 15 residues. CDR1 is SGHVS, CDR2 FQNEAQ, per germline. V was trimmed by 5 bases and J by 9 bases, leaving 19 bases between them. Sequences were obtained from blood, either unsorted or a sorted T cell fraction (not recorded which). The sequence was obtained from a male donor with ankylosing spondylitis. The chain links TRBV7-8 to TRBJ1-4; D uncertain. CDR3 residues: CASSPTSWEMKKLFF. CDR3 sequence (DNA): TGTGCCAGCAGCCCAACCAGTTGGGAGATGAAAAAACTGTTTTTT.